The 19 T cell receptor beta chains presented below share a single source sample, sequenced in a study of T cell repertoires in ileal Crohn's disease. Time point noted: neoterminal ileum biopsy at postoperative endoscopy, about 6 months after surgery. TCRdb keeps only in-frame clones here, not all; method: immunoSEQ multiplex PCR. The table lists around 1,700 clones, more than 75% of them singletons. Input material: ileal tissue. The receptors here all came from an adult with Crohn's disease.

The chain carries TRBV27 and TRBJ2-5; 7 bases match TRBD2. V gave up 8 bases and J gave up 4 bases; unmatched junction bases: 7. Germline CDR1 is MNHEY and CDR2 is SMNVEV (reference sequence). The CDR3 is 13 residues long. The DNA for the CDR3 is TGTGCCAGCCTGGGGGGGGGTGGAGAGACCCAGTACTTC. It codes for CASLGGGGETQYF.

DNA for the CDR3: TGTGCCAGCACCGAGGACAGGGCCCTCGGAGGCTACACCTTC. The encoded protein is CASTEDRALGGYTF. The chain couples TRBV2 to TRBJ1-2; TRBD1 agrees at 8 bases. CDR1 and CDR2 (germline): SNHLY, FYNNEI. V gave up 7 bases and J gave up 8 bases; unmatched junction bases: 12. This CDR3 is built from 14 residues. The full variable domain, completed using reference TRBV2 and TRBJ1-2, is EPEVTQTPSHQVTQMGQEVILRCVPISNHLYFYWYRQILGQKVEFLVSFYNNEISEKSEIFDDQFSVERPDGSNFTLKIRSTKLEDSAMYFCASTEDRALGGYTFGSGTRLTVV.

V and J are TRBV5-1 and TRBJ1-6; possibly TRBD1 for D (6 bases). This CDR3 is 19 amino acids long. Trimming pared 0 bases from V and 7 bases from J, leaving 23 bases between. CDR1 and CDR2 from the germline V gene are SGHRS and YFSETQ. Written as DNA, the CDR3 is TGCGCCAGCAGCTTGGCCTTTCCAGGGGCAACGGGGATGAATTCACCCCTCCACTTT. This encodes CASSLAFPGATGMNSPLHF.

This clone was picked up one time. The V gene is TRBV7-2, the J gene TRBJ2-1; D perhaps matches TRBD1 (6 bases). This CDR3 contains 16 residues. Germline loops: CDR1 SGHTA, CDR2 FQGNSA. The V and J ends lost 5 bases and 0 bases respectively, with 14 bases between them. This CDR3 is CASSPYDRSSYNEQFF. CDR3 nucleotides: TGTGCCAGCAGCCCCTACGACAGGAGCTCCTACAATGAGCAGTTCTTC.

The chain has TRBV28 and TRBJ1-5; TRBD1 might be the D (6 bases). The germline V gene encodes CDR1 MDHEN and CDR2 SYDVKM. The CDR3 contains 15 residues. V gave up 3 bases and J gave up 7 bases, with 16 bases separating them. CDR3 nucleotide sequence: TGTGCCAGCAGTTTGGGCGGGGGGCTGGAACAGCCCCAGCATTTT. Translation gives CASSLGGGLEQPQHF.

The DNA of the CDR3 is TGCGCCAGCAGCGTGGAGGGCCAAGAGACCCAGTACTTC. Translated, it gives CASSVEGQETQYF. The chain carries TRBV5-1 and TRBJ2-5; D perhaps matches TRBD2 (6 bases). Trimming pared 4 bases from V and 1 base from J, leaving 8 bases between. This CDR3 contains 13 residues. Germline values: CDR1 SGHRS, CDR2 YFSETQ.

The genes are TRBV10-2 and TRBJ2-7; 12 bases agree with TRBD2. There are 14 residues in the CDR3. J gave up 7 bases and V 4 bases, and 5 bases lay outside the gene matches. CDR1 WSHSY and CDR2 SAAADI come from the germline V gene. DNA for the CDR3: TGCGCCAGCAGTGCTAGCGGGAGGGGTGAAGAGCAGTACGTC. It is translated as CASSASGRGEEQYV.

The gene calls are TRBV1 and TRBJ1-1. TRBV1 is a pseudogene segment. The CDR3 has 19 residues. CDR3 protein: CTSSQDQTGNELMNTEAFF. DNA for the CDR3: TGCACCAGCAGCCAAGATCAGACGGGCAATGAACTCATGAACACTGAAGCTTTCTTT.

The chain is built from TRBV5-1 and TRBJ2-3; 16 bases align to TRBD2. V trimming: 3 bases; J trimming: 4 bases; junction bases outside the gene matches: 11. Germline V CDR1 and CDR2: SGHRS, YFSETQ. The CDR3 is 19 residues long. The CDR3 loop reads CASSSPGTSGRAPPDTQYF. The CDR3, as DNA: TGCGCCAGCAGCTCTCCAGGGACTAGCGGGAGGGCCCCACCAGATACGCAGTATTTT.

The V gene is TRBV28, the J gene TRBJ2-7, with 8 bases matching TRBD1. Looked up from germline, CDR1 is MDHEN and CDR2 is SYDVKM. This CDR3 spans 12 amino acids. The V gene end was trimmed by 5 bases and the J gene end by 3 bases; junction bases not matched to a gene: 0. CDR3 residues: CASSDRGYEQYV. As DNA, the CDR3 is TGTGCCAGCAGTGACAGGGGCTACGAGCAGTACGTC.

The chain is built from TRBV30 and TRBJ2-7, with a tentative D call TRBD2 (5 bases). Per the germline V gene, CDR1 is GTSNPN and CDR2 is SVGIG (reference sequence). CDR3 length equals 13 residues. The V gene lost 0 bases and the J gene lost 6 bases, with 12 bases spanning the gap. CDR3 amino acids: CAWSVRLGSEQYV. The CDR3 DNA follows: TGTGCCTGGAGTGTACGGTTGGGGAGCGAGCAGTACGTC.

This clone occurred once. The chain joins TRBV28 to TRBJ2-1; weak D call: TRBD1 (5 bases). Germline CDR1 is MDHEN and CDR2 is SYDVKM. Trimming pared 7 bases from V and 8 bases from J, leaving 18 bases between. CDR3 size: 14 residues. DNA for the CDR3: TGTGCCAGCACCCAGACAGCTCTTTTCTATGAGCAGTTCTTC. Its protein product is CASTQTALFYEQFF.

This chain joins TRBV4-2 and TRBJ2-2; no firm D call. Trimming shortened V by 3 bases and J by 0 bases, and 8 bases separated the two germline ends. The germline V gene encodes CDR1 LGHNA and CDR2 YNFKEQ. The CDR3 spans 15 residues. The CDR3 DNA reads TGTGCCAGCAGCCAGCAGGCGTCGAACACCGGGGAGCTGTTTTTT. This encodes CASSQQASNTGELFF.

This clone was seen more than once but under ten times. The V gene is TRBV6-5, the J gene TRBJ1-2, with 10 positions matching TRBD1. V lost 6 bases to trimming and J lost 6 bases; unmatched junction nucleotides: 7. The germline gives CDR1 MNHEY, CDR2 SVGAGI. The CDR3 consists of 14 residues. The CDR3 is CASSPGQGLHGYTF. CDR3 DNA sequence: TGTGCCAGCAGCCCGGGACAGGGGCTACATGGCTACACCTTC.

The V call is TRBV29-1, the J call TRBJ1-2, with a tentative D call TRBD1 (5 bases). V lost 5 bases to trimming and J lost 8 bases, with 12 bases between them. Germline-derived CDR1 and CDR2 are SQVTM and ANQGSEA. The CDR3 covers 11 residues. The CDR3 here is CSVQQGGGYTF. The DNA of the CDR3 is TGCAGCGTTCAGCAGGGAGGAGGCTACACCTTC.

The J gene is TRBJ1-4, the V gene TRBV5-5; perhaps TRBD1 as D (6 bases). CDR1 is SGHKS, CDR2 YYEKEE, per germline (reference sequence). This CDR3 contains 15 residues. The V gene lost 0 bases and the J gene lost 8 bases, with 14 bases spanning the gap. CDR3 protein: CASSLAADSGEKLFF. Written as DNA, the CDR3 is TGTGCCAGCAGCTTGGCCGCGGACAGTGGAGAAAAACTGTTTTTT. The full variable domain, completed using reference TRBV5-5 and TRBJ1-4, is DAGVTQSPTHLIKTRGQQVTLRCSPISGHKSVSWYQQVLGQGPQFIFQYYEKEERGRGNFPDRFSARQFPNYSSELNVNALLLGDSALYLCASSLAADSGEKLFFGSGTQLSVL.

The CDR3 bases are TGTGCCAGCAGCTTATACTCGAGCTCCTACAATGAGCAGTTCTTC. Translating gives CASSLYSSSYNEQFF. The genes are TRBV7-2 and TRBJ2-1; D is undetermined. This CDR3 contains 15 residues. Trimming left V 2 bases short and J 0 bases short, with 8 bases between. The germline V gene encodes CDR1 SGHTA and CDR2 FQGNSA.

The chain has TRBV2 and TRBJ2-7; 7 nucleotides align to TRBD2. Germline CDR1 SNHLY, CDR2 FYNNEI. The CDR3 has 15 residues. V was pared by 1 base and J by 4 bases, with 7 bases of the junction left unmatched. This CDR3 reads CASSEGGGVRYEQYV. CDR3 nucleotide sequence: TGTGCCAGCAGTGAAGGGGGAGGGGTTAGGTACGAGCAGTACGTC.

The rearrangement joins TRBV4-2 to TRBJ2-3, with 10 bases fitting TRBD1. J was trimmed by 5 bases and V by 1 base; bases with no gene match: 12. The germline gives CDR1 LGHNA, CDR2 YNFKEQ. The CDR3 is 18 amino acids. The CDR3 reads CASSQATQTGGAEDTQYF. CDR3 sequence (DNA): TGTGCCAGCAGCCAAGCAACCCAGACAGGGGGCGCGGAAGATACGCAGTATTTT.